This record concerns one TCR beta chain sequence. This sample stems from a study of blood T cell repertoires in COVID-19. CDR3 length equals 16 residues. J gave up 5 bases and V 2 bases, and 5 bases lay outside the gene matches. Per germline, CDR1 ENHRY and CDR2 SYGVKD. The table came from immunoSEQ multiplex PCR; TCRdb's copy has only in-frame clones and leaves some out. The data hold about 270,000 clones, with 82% observed a single time. The sequence derives from a woman aged 18-29 years with acute or convalescent COVID-19. The genes are TRBV10-3 and TRBJ2-4; TRBD2 aligns across 11 bases. The sequencing input was peripheral blood. CDR3 bases: TGTGCCATCAGTGAGGGGACTAGCGGACTTCAAAACATTCAGTACTTC. It yields the protein CAISEGTSGLQNIQYF.